The 3 T cell receptor beta chains given below trace back to one sample, sequenced in a study of T cells after yellow fever vaccination. TCRdb reprocessed the 5' RACE reads via MiXCR and lists one record per CDR3 protein. This sample has more than 300,000 distinct CDR3 sequences, with around 11% found just once. The sequencing used CD4+ T cells sorted from PBMCs, collected 45 days after the yellow fever booster vaccination. The receptor set was obtained from a man younger than 35 who received the YFV17D yellow fever vaccine.

This clonotype was found a few times. The genes are TRBV5-1 and TRBJ2-4; the match to TRBD1 covers 9 bases. Germline V gene sequence: CDR1 SGHRS, CDR2 YFSETQ. The CDR3 has 12 amino acids. Trimming took 4 bases from V and 16 from J; bases not matched to a gene: 9. CDR3 in DNA: TGCGCCAGCAGCACGACCGGGACAGGGATTTACTTC. Translated, it gives CASSTTGTGIYF.

This clonotype was counted a few times. The chain uses TRBV7-7 and TRBJ2-5, with 7 nucleotides matching TRBD2. This CDR3 spans 16 amino acids. The V gene end was trimmed by 1 base and the J gene end by 2 bases; junction bases not matched to a gene: 7. Germline assignment: CDR1 SSHAT and CDR2 FNYEAQ (reference sequence). This CDR3 reads CASSLGPAGSQETQYF. The CDR3 DNA reads as TGTGCCAGCAGCTTAGGGCCAGCGGGGTCACAAGAGACCCAGTACTTC.

The chain recombines TRBV2 with TRBJ1-5, with TRBD1 matching over 7 bases. Germline assignment: CDR1 SNHLY and CDR2 FYNNEI. CDR3 length: 13 residues. V gave up 8 bases and J gave up 3 bases; unmatched junction bases: 4. CDR3 sequence: CASRGQINQPQHF. CDR3 sequence (DNA): TGTGCCAGCCGGGGACAGATCAATCAGCCCCAGCATTTT.